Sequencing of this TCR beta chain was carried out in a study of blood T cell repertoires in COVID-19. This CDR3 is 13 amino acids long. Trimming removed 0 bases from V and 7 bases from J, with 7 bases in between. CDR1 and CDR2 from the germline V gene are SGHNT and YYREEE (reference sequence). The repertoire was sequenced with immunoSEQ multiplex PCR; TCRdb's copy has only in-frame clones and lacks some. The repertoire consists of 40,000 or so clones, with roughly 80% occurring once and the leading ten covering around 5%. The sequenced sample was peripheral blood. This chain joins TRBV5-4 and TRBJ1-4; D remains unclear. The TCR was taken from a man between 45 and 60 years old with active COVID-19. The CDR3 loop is CASSLAPVEKLFF. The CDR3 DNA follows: TGTGCCAGCAGCTTGGCCCCAGTTGAAAAACTGTTTTTT. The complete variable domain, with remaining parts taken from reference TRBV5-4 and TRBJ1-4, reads ETGVTQSPTHLIKTRGQQVTLRCSSQSGHNTVSWYQQALGQGPQFIFQYYREEENGRGNFPPRFSGLQFPNYSSELNVNALELDDSALYLCASSLAPVEKLFFGSGTQLSVL.